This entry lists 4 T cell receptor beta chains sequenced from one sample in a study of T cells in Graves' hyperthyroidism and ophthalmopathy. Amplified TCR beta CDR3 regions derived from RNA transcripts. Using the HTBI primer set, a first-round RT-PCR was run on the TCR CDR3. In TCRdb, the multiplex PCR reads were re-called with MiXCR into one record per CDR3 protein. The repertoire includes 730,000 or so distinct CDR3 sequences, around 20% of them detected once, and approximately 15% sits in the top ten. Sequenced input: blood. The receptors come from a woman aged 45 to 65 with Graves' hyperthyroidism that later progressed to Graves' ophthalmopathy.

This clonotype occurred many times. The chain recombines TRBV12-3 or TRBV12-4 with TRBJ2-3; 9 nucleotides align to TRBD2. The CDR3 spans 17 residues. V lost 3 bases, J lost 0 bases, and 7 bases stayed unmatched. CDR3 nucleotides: TGTGCCAGCAGTTTTCCCTCTAGCGGGGTGAGCACAGATACGCAGTATTTT. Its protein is CASSFPSSGVSTDTQYF.

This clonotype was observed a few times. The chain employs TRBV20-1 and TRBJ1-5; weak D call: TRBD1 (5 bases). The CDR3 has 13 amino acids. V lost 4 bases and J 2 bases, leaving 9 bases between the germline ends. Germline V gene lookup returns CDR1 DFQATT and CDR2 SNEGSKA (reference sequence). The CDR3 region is CSANRRGNQPQHF. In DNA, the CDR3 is TGCAGTGCTAATCGCAGGGGCAATCAGCCCCAGCATTTT.

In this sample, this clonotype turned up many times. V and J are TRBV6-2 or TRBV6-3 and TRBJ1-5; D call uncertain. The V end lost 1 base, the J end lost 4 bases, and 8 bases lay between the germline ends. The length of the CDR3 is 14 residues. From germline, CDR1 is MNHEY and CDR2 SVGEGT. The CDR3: CASSYFGRNQPQHF. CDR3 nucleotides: TGTGCCAGCAGTTACTTCGGTCGAAATCAGCCCCAGCATTTT.

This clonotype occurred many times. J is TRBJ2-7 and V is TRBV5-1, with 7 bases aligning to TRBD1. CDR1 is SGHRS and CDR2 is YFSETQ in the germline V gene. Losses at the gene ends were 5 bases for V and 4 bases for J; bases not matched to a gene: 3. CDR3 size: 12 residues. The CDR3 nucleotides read TGCGCCAGCAGGGAACAGGGGTACGAGCAGTACTTC. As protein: CASREQGYEQYF.